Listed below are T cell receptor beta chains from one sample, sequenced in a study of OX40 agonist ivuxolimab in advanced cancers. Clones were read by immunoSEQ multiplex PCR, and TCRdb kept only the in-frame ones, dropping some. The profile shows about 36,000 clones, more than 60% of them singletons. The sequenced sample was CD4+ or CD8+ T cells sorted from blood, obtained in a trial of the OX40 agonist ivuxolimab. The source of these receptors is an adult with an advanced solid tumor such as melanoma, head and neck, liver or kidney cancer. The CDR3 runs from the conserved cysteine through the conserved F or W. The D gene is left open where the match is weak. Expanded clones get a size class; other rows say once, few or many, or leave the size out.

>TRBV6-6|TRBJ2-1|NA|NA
TGTGCCAGCAGTGGTTTAGCGGCAGAGCAGTTCTTC
CASSGLAAEQFF
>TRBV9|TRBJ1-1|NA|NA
TGTGCCAGCAGCGTAGTTACTGAAGCTTTCTTT
CASSVVTEAFF
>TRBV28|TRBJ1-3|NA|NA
TGTGCCAGCAGTTATAAGAACACCATATATTTT
CASSYKNTIYF
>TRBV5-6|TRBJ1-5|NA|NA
TGTGCCAGCAGCTTGGGCACAGGGCAGCCCCAGCATTTT
CASSLGTGQPQHF
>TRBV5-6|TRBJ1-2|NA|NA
TGTGCCAGCAGCAAAGTCCGACGACTGGAGGTTAACTATGGCTACATCTTC
CASSKVRRLEVNYGYIF
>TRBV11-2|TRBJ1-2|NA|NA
TGTGCCAGCAGCGCGCCGGGGTTGGCGGAGTACTATGGCTACACCTTC
CASSAPGLAEYYGYTF
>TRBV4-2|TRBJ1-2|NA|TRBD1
TGTGCCAGCAGCCAAGTTGGGACAGGGGGTTTCTATGGCTACACCTTC
CASSQVGTGGFYGYTF
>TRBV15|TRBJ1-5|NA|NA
TGTGCCACCAGCAGAGATCAACAGCCCCAGCATTTT
CATSRDQQPQHF
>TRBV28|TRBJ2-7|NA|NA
TGTGCCAGCAGTTCCCTGGTAAGGCCCCACGAGCAGTACTTC
CASSSLVRPHEQYF
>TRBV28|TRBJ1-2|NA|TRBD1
TGTGCCAGCAGTTTATTGACAGGGGGTGAGAATGGCTACACCTTC
CASSLLTGGENGYTF
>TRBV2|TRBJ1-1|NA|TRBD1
TGTGCCAGCACGGGGCAGGGGGCGTTAGCTGAAGCTTTCTTT
CASTGQGALAEAFF
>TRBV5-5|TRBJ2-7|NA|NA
TGTGCCAGCAGCTTGGCGGACAGCTCCTACGAGCAGTACTTC
CASSLADSSYEQYF
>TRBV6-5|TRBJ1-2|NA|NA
TGTGCCAGCAGAAAGACCTATGGCTACACCTTC
CASRKTYGYTF
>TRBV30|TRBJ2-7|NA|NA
TGTGCCTGGGGGGTGGGCAGGGGCGCCTACGAGCAGTACTTC
CAWGVGRGAYEQYF
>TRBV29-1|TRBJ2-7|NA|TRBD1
TGCAGCGTTGGGGACAGGAGCTACGAGCAGTACTTC
CSVGDRSYEQYF
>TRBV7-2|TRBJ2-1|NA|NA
TGTGCCAGCAGCCCTGTAACTCTCGGGGCCTGGGTGTTCTTC
CASSPVTLGAWVFF
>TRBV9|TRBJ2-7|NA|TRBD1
TGTGCCAGCAGCGTCCCCGGGACAGGGGAACACGAGCAGTACTTC
CASSVPGTGEHEQYF
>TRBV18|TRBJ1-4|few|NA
TGTGCCAGCTCCCGGCTTAATGAAAAACTGTTTTTT
CASSRLNEKLFF
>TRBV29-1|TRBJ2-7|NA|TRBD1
TGCAGCGTAGGACAGGGGGCCTCCTACGAGCAGTACTTC
CSVGQGASYEQYF
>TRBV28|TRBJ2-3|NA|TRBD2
TGTGCCAGCAGCCAACTAGCGGGGATCGATACGCAGTATTTT
CASSQLAGIDTQYF
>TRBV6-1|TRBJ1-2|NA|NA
TGTGCCAGCAGTGCAACGGTTGGGGGTATGAACTATGGCTACACCTTC
CASSATVGGMNYGYTF
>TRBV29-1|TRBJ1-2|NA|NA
TGCAGCGTTGGTACAGGGAATAACTATGGCTACACCTTC
CSVGTGNNYGYTF
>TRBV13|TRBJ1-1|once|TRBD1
TGTGCCAGCAGCTCATGGACAGGGGGCGCGAACACTGAAGCTTTCTTT
CASSSWTGGANTEAFF
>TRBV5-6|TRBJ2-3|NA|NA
TGTGCCAGCAGCTTCGCTGATACGCAGTATTTT
CASSFADTQYF
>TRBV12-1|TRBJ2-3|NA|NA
TGTGCCAGCAGCCTATGGCTCGTCAATTGCACAGATACGCAGTATTTT
CASSLWLVNCTDTQYF
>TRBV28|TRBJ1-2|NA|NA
TGTGCCAGCCTGGGCCCGAACAGGGTCGGAGGCTACACCTTC
CASLGPNRVGGYTF
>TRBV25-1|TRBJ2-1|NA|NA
TGTGCCAGCAGTGAACTTGACAGATACAATGAGCAGTTCTTC
CASSELDRYNEQFF
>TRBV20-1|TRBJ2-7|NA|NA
TGCAGTGCGGTCGAGCAGTACTTC
CSAVEQYF
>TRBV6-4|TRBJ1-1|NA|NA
TGTGCCAGCAGTGGGGAAGGTGGCACTGAAGCTTTCTTT
CASSGEGGTEAFF
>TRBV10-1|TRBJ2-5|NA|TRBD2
TGCGCCAGCAGTGAGAGGAGCGGGGGGCTGGGGGAGACCCAGTACTTC
CASSERSGGLGETQYF
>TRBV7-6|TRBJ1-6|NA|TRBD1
TGTGCCAGCAGCTTAGAAGGGGCAGGGGGCTACTCACCCCTCCACTTT
CASSLEGAGGYSPLHF
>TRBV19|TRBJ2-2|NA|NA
TGTGCCAGTAGTACCCTTTCCGGCTTTTTCCCCGGGAACACCGGGGAGCTGTTTTTT
CASSTLSGFFPGNTGELFF
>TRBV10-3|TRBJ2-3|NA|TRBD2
TGTGCCATCAGTGAGTCGAACGGCGGGGGGCTGGATACGCAGTATTTT
CAISESNGGGLDTQYF
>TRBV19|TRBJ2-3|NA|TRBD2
TGTGCCAGTAACGGAGTAGCGGGGGGCACTAGCACAGATACGCAGTATTTT
CASNGVAGGTSTDTQYF
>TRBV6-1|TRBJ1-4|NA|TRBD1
TGTGCCAGCAGCTTCTGGACAGGGTTTAATGAAAAACTGTTTTTT
CASSFWTGFNEKLFF
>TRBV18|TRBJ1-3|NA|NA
TGTGCCAGCTCACCAGATCAGGTCTCCACTGGAAACACCATATATTTT
CASSPDQVSTGNTIYF
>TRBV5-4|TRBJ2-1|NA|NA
TGTGCCAGCATAAGAGGAGGGGCCGTGAATGAGCAGTTCTTC
CASIRGGAVNEQFF
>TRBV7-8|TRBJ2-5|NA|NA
TGTGCCAGCAGCTTAGCAGACATGTTCCAAGAGACCCAGTACTTC
CASSLADMFQETQYF
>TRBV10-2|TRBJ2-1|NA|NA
TGCGCCAGCTGGGAAAGGAGGTATGAGCAGTTCTTC
CASWERRYEQFF
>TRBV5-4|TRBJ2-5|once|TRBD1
TGTGCCAGCAGCTCAGGGGGCTTAGAGACCCAGTACTTC
CASSSGGLETQYF
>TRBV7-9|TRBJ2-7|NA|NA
TGTGCCAGCAGCCCCCCCGACAGAGGCGAGCAGTACTTC
CASSPPDRGEQYF
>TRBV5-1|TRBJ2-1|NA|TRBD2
TGCGCCAGCAGCTATAGCGGGGCCTACAATGAGCAGTTCTTC
CASSYSGAYNEQFF
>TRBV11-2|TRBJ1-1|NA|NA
TGTGCCAGCAGCCTACTTCCGCTCGGTGTTGATGAAGCTTTCTTT
CASSLLPLGVDEAFF
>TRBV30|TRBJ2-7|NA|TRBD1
TGTGCCTGGAGTGTAAAGGGGGCAAGCTACGAGCAGTACTTC
CAWSVKGASYEQYF
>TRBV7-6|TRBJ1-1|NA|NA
TGTGCCAGCAGCCGTCGGGGGGTGAACACTGAAGCTTTCTTT
CASSRRGVNTEAFF
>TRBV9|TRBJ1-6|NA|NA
TGTGCCAGCAGCGTAAAAGCAGGGGAGTCACCCCTCCACTTT
CASSVKAGESPLHF
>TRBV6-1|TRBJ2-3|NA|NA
TGTGCCAGCAGTGACGATCTAGGCACAGATACGCAGTATTTT
CASSDDLGTDTQYF
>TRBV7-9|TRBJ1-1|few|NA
TGTGCCAGCAGCCGCCAAAACACTGAAGCTTTCTTT
CASSRQNTEAFF
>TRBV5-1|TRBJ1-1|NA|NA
TGCGCCAGCAGCTGGACCGGGACCGCGTATGGGGCTTTCTTT
CASSWTGTAYGAFF
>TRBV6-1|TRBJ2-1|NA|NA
TGTGCCAGCAGTGTGTCAGGGAGCTCCTACAATGAGCAGTTCTTC
CASSVSGSSYNEQFF
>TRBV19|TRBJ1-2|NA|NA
TGTGCCAGTAGGCCCCCAAAAAACTATGGCTACACCTTC
CASRPPKNYGYTF
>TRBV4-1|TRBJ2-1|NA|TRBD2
TGCGCCAGCAGCCAGACCGGGACTAGAAACAATGAGCAGTTCTTC
CASSQTGTRNNEQFF
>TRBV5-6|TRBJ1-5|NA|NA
TGTGCCAGCAGCTTGAGCCCGCAGGGACTGTTTTATAGCAATCAGCCCCAGCATTTT
CASSLSPQGLFYSNQPQHF
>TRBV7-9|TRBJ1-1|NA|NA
TGTGCCAGCAGCGGGCCCCTAACAGGGAACACTGAAGCTTTCTTT
CASSGPLTGNTEAFF
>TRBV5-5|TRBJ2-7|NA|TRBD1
TGTGCCAGCAGCTTCGGGACAGCTATCTACGAGCAGTACTTC
CASSFGTAIYEQYF
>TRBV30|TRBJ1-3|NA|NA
TGTGCCTGGAGTGTTTCGAACTCTGGAAACACCATATATTTT
CAWSVSNSGNTIYF
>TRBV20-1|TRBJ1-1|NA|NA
TGCAGTGGCCCGGTGAGCACTGAAGCTTTCTTT
CSGPVSTEAFF